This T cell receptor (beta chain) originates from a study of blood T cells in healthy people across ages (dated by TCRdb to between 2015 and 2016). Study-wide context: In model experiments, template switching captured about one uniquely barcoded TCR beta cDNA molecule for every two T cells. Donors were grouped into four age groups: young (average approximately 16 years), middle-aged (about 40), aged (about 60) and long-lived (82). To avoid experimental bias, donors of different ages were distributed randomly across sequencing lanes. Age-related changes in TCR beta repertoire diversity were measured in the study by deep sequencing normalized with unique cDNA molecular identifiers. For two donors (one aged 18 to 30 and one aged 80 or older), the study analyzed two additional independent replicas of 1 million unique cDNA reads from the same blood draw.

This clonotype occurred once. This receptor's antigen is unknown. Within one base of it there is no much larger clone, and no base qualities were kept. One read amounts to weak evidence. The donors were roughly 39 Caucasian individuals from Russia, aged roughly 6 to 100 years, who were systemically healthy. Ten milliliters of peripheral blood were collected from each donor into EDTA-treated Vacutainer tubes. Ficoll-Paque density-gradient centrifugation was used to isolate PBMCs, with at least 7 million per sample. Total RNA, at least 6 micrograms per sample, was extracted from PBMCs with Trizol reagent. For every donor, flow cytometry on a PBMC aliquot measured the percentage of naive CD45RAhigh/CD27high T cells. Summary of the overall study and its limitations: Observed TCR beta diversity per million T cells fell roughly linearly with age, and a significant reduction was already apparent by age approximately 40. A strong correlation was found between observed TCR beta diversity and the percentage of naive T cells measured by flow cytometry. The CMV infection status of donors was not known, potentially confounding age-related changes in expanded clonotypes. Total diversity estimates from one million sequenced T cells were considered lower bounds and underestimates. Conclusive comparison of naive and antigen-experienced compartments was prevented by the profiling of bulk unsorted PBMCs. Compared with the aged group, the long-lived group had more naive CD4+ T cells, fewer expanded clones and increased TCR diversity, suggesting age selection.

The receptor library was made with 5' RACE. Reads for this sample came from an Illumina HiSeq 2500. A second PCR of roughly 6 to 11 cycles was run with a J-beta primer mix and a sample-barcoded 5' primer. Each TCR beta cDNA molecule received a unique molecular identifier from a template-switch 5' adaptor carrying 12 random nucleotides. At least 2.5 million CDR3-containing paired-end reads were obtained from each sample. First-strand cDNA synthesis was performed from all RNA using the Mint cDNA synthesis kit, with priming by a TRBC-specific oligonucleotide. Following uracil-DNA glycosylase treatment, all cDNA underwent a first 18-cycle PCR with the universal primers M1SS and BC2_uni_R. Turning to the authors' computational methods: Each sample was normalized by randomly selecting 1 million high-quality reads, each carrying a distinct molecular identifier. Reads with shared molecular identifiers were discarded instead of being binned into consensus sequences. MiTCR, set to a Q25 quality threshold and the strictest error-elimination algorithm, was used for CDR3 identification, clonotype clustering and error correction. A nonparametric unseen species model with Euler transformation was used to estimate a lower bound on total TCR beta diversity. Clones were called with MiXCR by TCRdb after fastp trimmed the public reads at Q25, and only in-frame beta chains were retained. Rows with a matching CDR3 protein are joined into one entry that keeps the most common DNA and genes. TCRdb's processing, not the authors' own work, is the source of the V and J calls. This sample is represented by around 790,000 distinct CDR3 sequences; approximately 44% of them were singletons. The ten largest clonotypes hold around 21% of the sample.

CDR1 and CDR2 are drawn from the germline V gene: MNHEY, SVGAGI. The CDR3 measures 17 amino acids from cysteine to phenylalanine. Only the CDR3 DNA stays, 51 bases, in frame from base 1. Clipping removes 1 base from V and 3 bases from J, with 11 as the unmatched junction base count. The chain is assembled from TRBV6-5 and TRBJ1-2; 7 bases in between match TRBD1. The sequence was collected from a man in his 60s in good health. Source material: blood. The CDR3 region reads CASSYFWDRYLHYGYTF. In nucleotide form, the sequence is TGTGCCAGCAGTTACTTTTGGGACAGATATCTTCACTATGGCTACACCTTC.